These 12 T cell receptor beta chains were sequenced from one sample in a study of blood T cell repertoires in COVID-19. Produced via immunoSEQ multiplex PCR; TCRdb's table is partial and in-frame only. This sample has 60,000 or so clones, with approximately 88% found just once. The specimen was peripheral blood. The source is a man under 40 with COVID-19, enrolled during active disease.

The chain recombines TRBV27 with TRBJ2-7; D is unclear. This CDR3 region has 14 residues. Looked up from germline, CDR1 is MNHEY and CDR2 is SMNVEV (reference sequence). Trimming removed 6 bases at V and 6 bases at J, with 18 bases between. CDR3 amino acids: CASRPTRPEREQYF. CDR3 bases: TGTGCCAGCAGACCGACCCGACCCGAGCGCGAGCAGTACTTC.

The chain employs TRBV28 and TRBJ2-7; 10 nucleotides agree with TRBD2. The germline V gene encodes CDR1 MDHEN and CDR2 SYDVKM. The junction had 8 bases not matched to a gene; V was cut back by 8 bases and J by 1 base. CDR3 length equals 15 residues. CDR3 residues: CASSRGLAASYEQYF. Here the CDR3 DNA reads TGTGCCAGCTCTAGAGGACTAGCGGCTTCCTACGAGCAGTACTTC.

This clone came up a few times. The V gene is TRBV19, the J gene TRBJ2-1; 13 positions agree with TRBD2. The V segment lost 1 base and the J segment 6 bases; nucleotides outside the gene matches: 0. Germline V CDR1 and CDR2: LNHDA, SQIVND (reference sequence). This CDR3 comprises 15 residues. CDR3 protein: CASSIGTSGSNEQFF. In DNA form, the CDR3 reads TGTGCCAGTAGTATAGGGACTAGCGGGAGCAATGAGCAGTTCTTC.

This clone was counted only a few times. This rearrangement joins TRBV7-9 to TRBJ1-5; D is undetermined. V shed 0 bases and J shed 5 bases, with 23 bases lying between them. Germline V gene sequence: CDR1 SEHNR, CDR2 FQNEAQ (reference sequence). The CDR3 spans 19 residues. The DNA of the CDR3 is TGTGCCAGCAGCTTAGCGCCGGGGTTTTCCGGGGATATAGATCAGCCCCAGCATTTT. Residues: CASSLAPGFSGDIDQPQHF.

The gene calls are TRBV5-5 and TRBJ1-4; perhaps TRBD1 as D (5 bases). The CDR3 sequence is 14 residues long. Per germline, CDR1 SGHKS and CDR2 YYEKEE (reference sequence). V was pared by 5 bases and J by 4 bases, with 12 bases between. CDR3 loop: CASRPTVDNEKLFF. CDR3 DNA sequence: TGTGCCAGCAGACCGACAGTAGATAATGAAAAACTGTTTTTT.

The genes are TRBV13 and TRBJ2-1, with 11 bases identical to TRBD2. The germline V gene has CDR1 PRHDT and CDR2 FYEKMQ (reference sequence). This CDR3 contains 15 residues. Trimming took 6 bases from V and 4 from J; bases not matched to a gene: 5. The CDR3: CASSLGLADYNEQFF. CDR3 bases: TGTGCCAGCAGTTTGGGACTAGCGGATTACAATGAGCAGTTCTTC.

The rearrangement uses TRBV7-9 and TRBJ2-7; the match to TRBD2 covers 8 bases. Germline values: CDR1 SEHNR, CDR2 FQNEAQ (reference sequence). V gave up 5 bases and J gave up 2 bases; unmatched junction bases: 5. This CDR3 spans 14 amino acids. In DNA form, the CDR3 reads TGTGCCAGCAGCCTGACTAGCGTTCCCTACGAGCAGTACTTC. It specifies CASSLTSVPYEQYF.

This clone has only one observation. CDR3 coding DNA: TGTGCCAGCAGCAAATTCTTACGGGGACAGTGCTCCTACAATGAGCAGTTCTTC. Translating it yields CASSKFLRGQCSYNEQFF. The chain uses TRBV21-1 and TRBJ2-1; the tabulated D call, TRBD1, remains unverified against the DNA. TRBV21-1 is tagged as a pseudogene. CDR3 length: 18 residues.

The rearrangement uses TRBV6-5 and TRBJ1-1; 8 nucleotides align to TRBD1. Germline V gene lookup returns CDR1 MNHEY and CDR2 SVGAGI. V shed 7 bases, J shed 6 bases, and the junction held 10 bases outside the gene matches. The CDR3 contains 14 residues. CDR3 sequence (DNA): TGTGCCAGCACCATACAGGGGGGAGGGGCTGAAGCTTTCTTT. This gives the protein CASTIQGGGAEAFF.

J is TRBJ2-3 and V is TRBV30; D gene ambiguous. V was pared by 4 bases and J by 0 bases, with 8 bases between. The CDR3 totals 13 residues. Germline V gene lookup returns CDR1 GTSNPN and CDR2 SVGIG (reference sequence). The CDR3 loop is CAWTSYSTDTQYF. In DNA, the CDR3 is TGTGCCTGGACCAGTTATAGCACAGATACGCAGTATTTT.

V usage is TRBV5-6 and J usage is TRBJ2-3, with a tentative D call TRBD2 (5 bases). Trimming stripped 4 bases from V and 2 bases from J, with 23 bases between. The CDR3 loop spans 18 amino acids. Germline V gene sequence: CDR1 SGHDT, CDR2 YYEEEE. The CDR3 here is CASSMTERENVSTDTQYF. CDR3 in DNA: TGTGCCAGCAGCATGACGGAAAGGGAGAATGTTTCCACAGATACGCAGTATTTT.

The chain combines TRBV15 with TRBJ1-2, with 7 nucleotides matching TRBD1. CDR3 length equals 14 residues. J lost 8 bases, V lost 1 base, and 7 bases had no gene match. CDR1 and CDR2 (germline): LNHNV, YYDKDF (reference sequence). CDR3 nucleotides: TGTGCCACCAGCAGAGGAGATCAGGGGGGAGGCTACACCTTC. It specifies CATSRGDQGGGYTF.